This note documents a single T cell receptor (beta chain) sequence. The sample belongs to a study of blood T cell repertoires in COVID-19. CDR3 length: 15 amino acids. The junction had 7 bases not matched to a gene; V was cut back by 11 bases and J by 2 bases. CDR1 and CDR2 (germline): SGHTA, FQGTGA. Some clones are missing from TCRdb's copy, which holds only in-frame ones; the method was immunoSEQ multiplex PCR. The sample includes around 300,000 clones, less than 90% of them seen just once. Sequenced: PBMCs or T cells enriched from blood (not recorded which). V gene TRBV7-3 combines with J gene TRBJ2-3; 13 bases agree with TRBD2. The sequence was collected from a woman aged 45-59 years who had recovered from COVID-19. CDR3 nucleotides: TGTGCCTCGGGGGGGACTAGCGGGATCACAGATACGCAGTATTTT. Amino acids: CASGGTSGITDTQYF. Full variable domain (missing parts from reference TRBV7-3 and TRBJ2-3): GAGVSQTPSNKVTEKGKYVELRCDPISGHTALYWYRQSLGQGPEFLIYFQGTGAADDSGLPNDRFFAVRPEGSVSTLKIQRTERGDSAVYLCASGGTSGITDTQYFGPGTRLTVL.